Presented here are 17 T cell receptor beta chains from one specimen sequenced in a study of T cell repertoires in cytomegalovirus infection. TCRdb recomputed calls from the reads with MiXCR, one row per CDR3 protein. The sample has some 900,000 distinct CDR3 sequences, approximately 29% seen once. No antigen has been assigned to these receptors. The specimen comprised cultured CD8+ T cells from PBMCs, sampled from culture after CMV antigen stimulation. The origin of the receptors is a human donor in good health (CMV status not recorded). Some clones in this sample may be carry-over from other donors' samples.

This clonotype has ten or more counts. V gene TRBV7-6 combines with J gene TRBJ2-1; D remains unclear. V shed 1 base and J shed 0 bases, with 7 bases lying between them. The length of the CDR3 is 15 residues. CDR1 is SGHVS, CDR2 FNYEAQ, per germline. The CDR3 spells CASSLGLSSYNEQFF. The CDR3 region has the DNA TGTGCCAGCAGCTTAGGGCTGAGCTCCTACAATGAGCAGTTCTTC.

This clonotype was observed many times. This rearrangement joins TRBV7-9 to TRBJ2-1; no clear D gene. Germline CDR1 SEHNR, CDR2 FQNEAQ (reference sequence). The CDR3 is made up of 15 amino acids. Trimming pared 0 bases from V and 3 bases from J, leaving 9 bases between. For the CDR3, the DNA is TGTGCCAGCAGCTTAGCGCCCAAGTACTACAATGAGCAGTTCTTC. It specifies CASSLAPKYYNEQFF. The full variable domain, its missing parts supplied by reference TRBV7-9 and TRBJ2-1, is DTGVSQNPRHKITKRGQNVTFRCDPISEHNRLYWYRQTLGQGPEFLTYFQNEAQLEKSRLLSDRFSAERPKGSFSTLEIQRTEQGDSAMYLCASSLAPKYYNEQFFGPGTRLTVL.

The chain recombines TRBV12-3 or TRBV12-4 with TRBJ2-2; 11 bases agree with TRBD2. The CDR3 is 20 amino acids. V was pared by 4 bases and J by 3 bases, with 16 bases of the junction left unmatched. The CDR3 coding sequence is TGTGCCAGCAGTTCCCGGGAGGTAGCGGGGGGGCGTGTTGACACCGGGGAGCTGTTTTTT. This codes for CASSSREVAGGRVDTGELFF.

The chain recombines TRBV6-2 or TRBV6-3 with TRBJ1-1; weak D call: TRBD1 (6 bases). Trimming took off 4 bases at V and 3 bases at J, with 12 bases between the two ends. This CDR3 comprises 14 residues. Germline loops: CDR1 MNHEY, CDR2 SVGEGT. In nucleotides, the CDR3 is TGTGCCAGCAGTTTCACCGGGGGCGACACTGAAGCTTTCTTT. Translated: CASSFTGGDTEAFF.

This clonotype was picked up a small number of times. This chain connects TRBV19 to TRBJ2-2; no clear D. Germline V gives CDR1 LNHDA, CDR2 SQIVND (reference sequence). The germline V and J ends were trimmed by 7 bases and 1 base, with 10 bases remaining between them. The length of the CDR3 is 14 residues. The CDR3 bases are TGTGCCAGTACCTCCCCTCTGAACACCGGGGAGCTGTTTTTT. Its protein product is CASTSPLNTGELFF.

CDR3 nucleotides: TGTGCCAGCAGGGAGGATTTGAACACTGAAGCTTTCTTT. Residues: CASREDLNTEAFF. The V and J genes are TRBV6-4 and TRBJ1-1; the D is unclear. There are 13 residues in the CDR3. The germline V gene encodes CDR1 MRHNA and CDR2 SNTAGT. V lost 6 bases and J 0 bases, leaving 8 bases between the germline ends.

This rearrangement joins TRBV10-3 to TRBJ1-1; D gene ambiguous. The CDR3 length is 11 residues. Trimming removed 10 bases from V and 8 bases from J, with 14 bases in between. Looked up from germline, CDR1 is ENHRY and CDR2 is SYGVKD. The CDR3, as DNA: TGTGCCACCCAACGTGGAGGGGAAGCTTTCTTT. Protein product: CATQRGGEAFF.

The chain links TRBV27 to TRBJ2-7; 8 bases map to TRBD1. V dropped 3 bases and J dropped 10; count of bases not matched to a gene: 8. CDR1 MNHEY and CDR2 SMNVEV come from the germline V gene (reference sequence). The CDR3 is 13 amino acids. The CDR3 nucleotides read TGTGCCAGCAGTTTCGGACAGGGAAACCAACAGTACGTC. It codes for CASSFGQGNQQYV.

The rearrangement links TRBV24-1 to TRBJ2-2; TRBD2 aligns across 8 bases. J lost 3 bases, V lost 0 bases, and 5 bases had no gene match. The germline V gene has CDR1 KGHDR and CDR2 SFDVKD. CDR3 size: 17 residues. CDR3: CATSDLQPGGYTGELFF. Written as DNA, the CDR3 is TGTGCCACCAGTGATTTGCAACCGGGGGGGTACACCGGGGAGCTGTTTTTT.

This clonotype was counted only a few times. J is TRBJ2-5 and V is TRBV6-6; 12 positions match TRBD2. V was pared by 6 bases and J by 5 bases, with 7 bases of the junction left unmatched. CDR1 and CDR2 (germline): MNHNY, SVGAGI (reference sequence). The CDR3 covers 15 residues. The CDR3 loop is CASRWTSGDRETQYF. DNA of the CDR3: TGTGCCAGCAGGTGGACTAGCGGGGACCGGGAGACCCAGTACTTC.

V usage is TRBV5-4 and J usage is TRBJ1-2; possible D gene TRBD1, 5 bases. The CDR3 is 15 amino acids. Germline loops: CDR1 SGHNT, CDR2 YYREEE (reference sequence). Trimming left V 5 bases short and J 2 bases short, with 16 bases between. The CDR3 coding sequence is TGTGCCAGCAGAATGACGGCAGGGACGAACTATGGCTACACCTTC. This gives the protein CASRMTAGTNYGYTF. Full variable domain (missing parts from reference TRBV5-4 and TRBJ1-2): ETGVTQSPTHLIKTRGQQVTLRCSSQSGHNTVSWYQQALGQGPQFIFQYYREEENGRGNFPPRFSGLQFPNYSSELNVNALELDDSALYLCASRMTAGTNYGYTFGSGTRLTVV.

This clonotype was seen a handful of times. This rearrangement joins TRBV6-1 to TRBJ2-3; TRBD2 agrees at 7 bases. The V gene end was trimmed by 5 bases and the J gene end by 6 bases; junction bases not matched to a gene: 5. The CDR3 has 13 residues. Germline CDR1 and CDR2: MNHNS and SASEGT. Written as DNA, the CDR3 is TGTGCCAGCAGTAGCGGGGTTGAGGATACGCAGTATTTT. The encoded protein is CASSSGVEDTQYF.

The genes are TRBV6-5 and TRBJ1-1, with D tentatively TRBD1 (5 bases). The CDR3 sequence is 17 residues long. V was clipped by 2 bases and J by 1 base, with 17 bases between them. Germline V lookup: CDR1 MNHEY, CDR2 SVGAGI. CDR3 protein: CASSYLGQVERNTEAFF. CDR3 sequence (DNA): TGTGCCAGCAGTTACCTGGGGCAGGTAGAACGGAACACTGAAGCTTTCTTT.

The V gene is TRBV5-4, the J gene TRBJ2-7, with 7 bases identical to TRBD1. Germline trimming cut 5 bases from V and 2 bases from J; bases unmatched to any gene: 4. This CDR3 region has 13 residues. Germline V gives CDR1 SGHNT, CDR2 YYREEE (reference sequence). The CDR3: CASSTGDAYEQYF. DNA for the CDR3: TGTGCCAGCAGTACAGGGGACGCCTACGAGCAGTACTTC.

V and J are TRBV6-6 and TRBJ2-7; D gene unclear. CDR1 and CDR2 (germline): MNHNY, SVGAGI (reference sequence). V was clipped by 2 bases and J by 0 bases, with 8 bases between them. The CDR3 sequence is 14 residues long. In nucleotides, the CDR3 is TGTGCCAGCAGTTACGTGGAAAGCTCCTACGAGCAGTACTTC. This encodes CASSYVESSYEQYF.

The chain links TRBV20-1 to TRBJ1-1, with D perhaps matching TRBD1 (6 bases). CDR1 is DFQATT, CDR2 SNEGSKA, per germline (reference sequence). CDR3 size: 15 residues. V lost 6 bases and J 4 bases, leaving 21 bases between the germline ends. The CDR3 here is CSARLGGMGVTEAFF. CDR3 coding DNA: TGCAGTGCCAGGCTCGGGGGCATGGGTGTCACTGAAGCTTTCTTT.

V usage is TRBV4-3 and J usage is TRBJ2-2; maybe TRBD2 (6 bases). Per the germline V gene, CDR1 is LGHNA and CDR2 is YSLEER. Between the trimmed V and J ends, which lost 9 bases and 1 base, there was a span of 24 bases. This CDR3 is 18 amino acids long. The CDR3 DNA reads TGCGCCAGTAAACAAAGGGATTTTTGGCGGGAGAACACCGGGGAGCTGTTTTTT. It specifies CASKQRDFWRENTGELFF.